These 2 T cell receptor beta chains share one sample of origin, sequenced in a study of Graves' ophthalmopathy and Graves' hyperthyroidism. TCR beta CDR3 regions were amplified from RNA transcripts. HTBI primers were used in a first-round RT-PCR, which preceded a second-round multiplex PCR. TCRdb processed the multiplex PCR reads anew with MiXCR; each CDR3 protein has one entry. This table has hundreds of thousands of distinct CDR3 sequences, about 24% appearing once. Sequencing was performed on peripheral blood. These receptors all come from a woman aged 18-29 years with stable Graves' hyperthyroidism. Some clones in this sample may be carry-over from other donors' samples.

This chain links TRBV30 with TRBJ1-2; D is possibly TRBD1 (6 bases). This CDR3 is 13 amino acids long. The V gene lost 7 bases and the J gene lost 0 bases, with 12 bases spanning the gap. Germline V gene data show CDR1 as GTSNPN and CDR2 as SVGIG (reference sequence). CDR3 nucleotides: TGTGCCTCCGTGGACAGAACTAACTATGGCTACACCTTC. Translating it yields CASVDRTNYGYTF.

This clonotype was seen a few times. The CDR3 sequence is CASSIDRGQAFF. CDR3 in DNA: TGTGCCAGTAGTATCGACAGGGGACAAGCTTTCTTT. The chain combines TRBV19 with TRBJ1-1, with 8 nucleotides matching TRBD1. The germline gives CDR1 LNHDA, CDR2 SQIVND (reference sequence). The CDR3 runs to 12 residues. V dropped 3 bases and J dropped 9; count of bases not matched to a gene: 3.